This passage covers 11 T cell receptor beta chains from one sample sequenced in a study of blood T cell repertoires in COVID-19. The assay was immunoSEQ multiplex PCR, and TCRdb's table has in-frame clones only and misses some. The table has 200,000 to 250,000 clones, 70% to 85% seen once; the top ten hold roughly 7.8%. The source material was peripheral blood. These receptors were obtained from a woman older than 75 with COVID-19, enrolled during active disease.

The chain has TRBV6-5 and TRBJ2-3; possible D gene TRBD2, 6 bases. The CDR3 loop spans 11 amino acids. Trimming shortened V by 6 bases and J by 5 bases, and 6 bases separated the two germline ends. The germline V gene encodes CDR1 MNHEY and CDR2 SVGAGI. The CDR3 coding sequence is TGTGCCAGCAGGACTAGAGATACGCAGTATTTT. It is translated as CASRTRDTQYF.

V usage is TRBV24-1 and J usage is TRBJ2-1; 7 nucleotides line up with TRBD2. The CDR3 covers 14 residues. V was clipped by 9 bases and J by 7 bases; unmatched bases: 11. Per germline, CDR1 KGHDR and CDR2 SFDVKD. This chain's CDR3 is CATLKPGLLNEQFF. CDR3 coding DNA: TGTGCCACCCTTAAACCGGGACTATTAAATGAGCAGTTCTTC.

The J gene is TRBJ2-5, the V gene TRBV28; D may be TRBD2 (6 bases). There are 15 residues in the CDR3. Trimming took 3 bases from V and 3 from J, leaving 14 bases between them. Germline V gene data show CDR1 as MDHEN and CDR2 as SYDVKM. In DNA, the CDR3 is TGTGCCAGCAGTTTCCGCCGGACTATCGAAGAGACCCAGTACTTC. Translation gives CASSFRRTIEETQYF.

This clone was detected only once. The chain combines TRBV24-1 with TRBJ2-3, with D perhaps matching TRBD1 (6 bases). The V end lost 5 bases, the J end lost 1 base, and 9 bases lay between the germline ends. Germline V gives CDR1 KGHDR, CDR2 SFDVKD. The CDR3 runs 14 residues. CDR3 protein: CATSAGQRTDTQYF. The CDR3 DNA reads TGTGCCACCAGTGCCGGACAGCGCACAGATACGCAGTATTTT.

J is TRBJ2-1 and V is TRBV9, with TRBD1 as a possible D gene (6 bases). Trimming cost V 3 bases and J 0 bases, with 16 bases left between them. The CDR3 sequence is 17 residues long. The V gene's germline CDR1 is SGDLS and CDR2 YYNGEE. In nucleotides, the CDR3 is TGTGCCAGCAGCGCCTCCCCAGGGGCAGGCTCCTACAATGAGCAGTTCTTC. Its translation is CASSASPGAGSYNEQFF. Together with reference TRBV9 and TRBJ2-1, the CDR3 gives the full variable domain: DSGVTQTPKHLITATGQRVTLRCSPRSGDLSVYWYQQSLDQGLQFLIQYYNGEERAKGNILERFSAQQFPDLHSELNLSSLELGDSALYFCASSASPGAGSYNEQFFGPGTRLTVL.

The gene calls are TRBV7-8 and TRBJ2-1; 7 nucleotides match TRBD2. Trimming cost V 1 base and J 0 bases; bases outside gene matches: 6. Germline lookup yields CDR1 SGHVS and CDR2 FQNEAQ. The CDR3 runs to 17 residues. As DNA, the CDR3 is TGTGCCAGCAGCTTAGGTAGCGGGTGGAGCTCCTACAATGAGCAGTTCTTC. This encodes CASSLGSGWSSYNEQFF.

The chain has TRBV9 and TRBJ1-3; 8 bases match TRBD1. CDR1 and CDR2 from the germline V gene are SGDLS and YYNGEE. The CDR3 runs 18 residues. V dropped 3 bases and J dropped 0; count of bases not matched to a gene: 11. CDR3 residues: CASSARTGLHYSGNTIYF. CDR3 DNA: TGTGCCAGCAGCGCCCGGACAGGGCTGCATTACTCTGGAAACACCATATATTTT.

The CDR3 region is CASSFWLNTEAFF. CDR3 DNA: TGTGCCAGCAGCTTTTGGCTGAACACTGAAGCTTTCTTT. The genes are TRBV5-6 and TRBJ1-1; D is undetermined. This CDR3 has 13 residues. The ends were cut back, 2 bases at V and 0 bases at J, with 5 bases in the middle. Germline CDR1 SGHDT, CDR2 YYEEEE.

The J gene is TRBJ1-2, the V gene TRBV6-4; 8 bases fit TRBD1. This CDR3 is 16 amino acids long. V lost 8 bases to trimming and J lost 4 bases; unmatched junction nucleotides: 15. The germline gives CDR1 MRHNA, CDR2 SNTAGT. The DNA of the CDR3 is TGTGCCAGCTCCTGGGGGACAGGCATGGACCCCTATGGCTACACCTTC. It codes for CASSWGTGMDPYGYTF.

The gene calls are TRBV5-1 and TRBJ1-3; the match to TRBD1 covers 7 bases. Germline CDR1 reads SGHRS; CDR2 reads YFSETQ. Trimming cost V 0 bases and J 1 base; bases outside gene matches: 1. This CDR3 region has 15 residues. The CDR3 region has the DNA TGCGCCAGCAGCTTGGAGGGGGCGTCTGGAAACACCATATATTTT. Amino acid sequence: CASSLEGASGNTIYF.

The CDR3 here is CASSLAASTATNEKLFF. CDR3 sequence (DNA): TGCGCCAGCAGCTTGGCCGCATCGACAGCAACTAATGAAAAACTGTTTTTT. The chain uses TRBV5-1 and TRBJ1-4, with D perhaps TRBD1 (5 bases). Trimming took 0 bases from V and 0 from J, leaving 12 bases between them. From germline, CDR1 is SGHRS and CDR2 YFSETQ. This CDR3 comprises 17 residues. The entire variable domain, with the rest obtained from reference TRBV5-1 and TRBJ1-4, is as follows: KAGVTQTPRYLIKTRGQQVTLSCSPISGHRSVSWYQQTPGQGLQFLFEYFSETQRNKGNFPGRFSGRQFSNSRSEMNVSTLELGDSALYLCASSLAASTATNEKLFFGSGTQLSVL.